This T cell receptor (beta chain) was observed in a study of T-cell memory formation after mild COVID-19. General observations from the study: Clones that shrank (day 15 to 85) were balanced CD4/CD8, whereas later expanders leaned CD4+. Several responding clones turned up in pre-infection memory, indicating that cross-reactive memory may have taken part.

This clonotype has only a few counts. The antigen is not known. TCRdb re-called the 5' RACE reads with MiXCR, one entry per CDR3 protein. This table holds approximately 270,000 distinct CDR3 sequences, about 17% found once. Germline assignment: CDR1 MDHEN and CDR2 SYDVKM. V gave up 6 bases and J gave up 6 bases, with 11 bases separating them. CDR3 length equals 12 residues. J is TRBJ1-2 and V is TRBV28; D may be TRBD1 (6 bases). The clonotype was recovered from a man younger than 35 who had mild COVID-19 (a few samples of this study predate the infection). Cell type and time point are not known. The sample taken for sequencing was PBMCs or a T cell subset sorted from them (not recorded which). Here the CDR3 DNA reads TGTGCCAGCAGAGGGACATATCATGGCTACACCTTC. Translated, it gives CASRGTYHGYTF.